Below, 21 T cell receptor beta chains from the same sample are listed, as sequenced in a study of blood T cells in healthy people across ages. A sample-barcoded 5' primer and a J-beta primer mix were used in a second PCR of roughly 7 to 12 cycles. TCRdb re-called the 5' RACE reads with MiXCR, one entry per CDR3 protein. In the table there are some 1.5 million distinct CDR3 sequences, roughly 27% of which are singletons. The sequenced material came from blood. Source of these receptors: a woman younger than 45 in good health.

This clonotype was recorded many times. The V and J genes are TRBV5-1 and TRBJ2-7, with unresolved D. This CDR3 has 14 residues. The V and J ends lost 1 base and 0 bases respectively, with 8 bases between them. Germline CDR1 is SGHRS and CDR2 is YFSETQ. The CDR3 DNA follows: TGCGCCAGCAGCTTGACGGCAGCCTCCTACGAGCAGTACTTC. Residues: CASSLTAASYEQYF.

About this clonotype: An end of the junction differs from the germline gene, which may be a read error. J is TRBJ2-2 and V is TRBV4-1; 7 bases map to TRBD1. The germline CDR1 and CDR2 sequences are MGHRA and YSYEKL. The CDR3 has 16 amino acids. The CDR3 sequence: CASSTRTGSNTRELFF. DNA for the CDR3: TGCGCCAGCAGCACTAGGACAGGATCGAACACCAGGGAGCTGTTTTTT.

V gene TRBV3-1 combines with J gene TRBJ2-5, with D possibly matching TRBD2 (6 bases). The V end was cut by 4 bases, the J end by 1 base, with 13 bases between. This CDR3 has 15 amino acids. CDR1 LGHDT and CDR2 YNNKEL come from the germline V gene (reference sequence). The CDR3 nucleotides read TGTGCCAGCAGCCCCGCGGGACGGCCCCAAGAGACCCAGTACTTC. Amino acids: CASSPAGRPQETQYF.

This chain joins TRBV7-9 and TRBJ1-1; 8 bases fit TRBD1. Trimming cost V 0 bases and J 11 bases; bases outside gene matches: 8. The CDR3 extends over 14 amino acids. Germline CDR1 reads SEHNR; CDR2 reads FQNEAQ (reference sequence). CDR3 nucleotides: TGTGCCAGCAGCTTAGCGTGGCAGGGGGCTTCCGCTTTCTTT. Translating it yields CASSLAWQGASAFF.

V is TRBV10-2 and J is TRBJ1-2; 8 nucleotides agree with TRBD1. Trimming removed 4 bases from V and 7 bases from J; junction bases left unmatched: 5. In germline, CDR1 is WSHSY, CDR2 SAAADI. The CDR3 has 13 residues. This CDR3 reads CASSGTGNGGYTF. CDR3 nucleotides: TGCGCCAGCAGTGGGACAGGGAATGGTGGCTACACCTTC.

The chain is built from TRBV28 and TRBJ2-3, with 10 bases aligning to TRBD2. The CDR3 loop spans 18 amino acids. Germline CDR1 is MDHEN and CDR2 is SYDVKM. After removal of 3 bases from V and 1 base from J, the junction contained 10 bases not matched to a gene. The CDR3 DNA reads as TGTGCCAGCAGTTTTACGGGACTAGCGTCCCTGGGCACAGATACGCAGTATTTT. This gives the protein CASSFTGLASLGTDTQYF. The entire variable domain, with the rest obtained from reference TRBV28 and TRBJ2-3, is as follows: DVKVTQSSRYLVKRTGEKVFLECVQDMDHENMFWYRQDPGLGLRLIYFSYDVKMKEKGDIPEGYSVSREKKERFSLILESASTNQTSMYLCASSFTGLASLGTDTQYFGPGTRLTVL.

In this sample, this clonotype turned up many times. The rearrangement uses TRBV6-1 and TRBJ2-7; possible D gene TRBD1, 5 bases. V shed 7 bases and J shed 3 bases, with 10 bases lying between them. Per germline, CDR1 MNHNS and CDR2 SASEGT. The CDR3 is 12 amino acids. The CDR3 bases are TGTGCCAGCATTGACAGCTACTACGAGCAGTACTTC. Translating gives CASIDSYYEQYF.

This clonotype was detected only a few times. The genes are TRBV20-1 and TRBJ2-5, with 7 bases aligning to TRBD2. The CDR3 spans 15 residues. Germline V CDR1 and CDR2: DFQATT, SNEGSKA (reference sequence). Unmatched junction bases numbered 11, after V lost 5 bases and J lost 2 bases. CDR3 sequence reads: CSARQRGRLQETQYF. DNA of the CDR3: TGCAGTGCTCGGCAGCGGGGCCGCCTTCAAGAGACCCAGTACTTC.

The CDR3 region is CASSGETGANVLTF. For the CDR3, the DNA is TGTGCCAGCAGTGGGGAGACAGGGGCCAACGTCCTGACTTTC. The chain employs TRBV27 and TRBJ2-6, with D possibly being TRBD2 (5 bases). The V and J ends lost 5 bases and 4 bases respectively, with 9 bases between them. Germline assignment: CDR1 MNHEY and CDR2 SMNVEV (reference sequence). The CDR3 extends over 14 amino acids.

V and J are TRBV2 and TRBJ2-5; a possible D gene is TRBD2 (5 bases). The ends were cut back, 10 bases at V and 4 bases at J, with 16 bases in the middle. This CDR3 region has 13 residues. Germline CDR1 reads SNHLY; CDR2 reads FYNNEI. For the CDR3, the DNA is TGTGCCAACGCGAGGGAGATCGGAGAGACCCAGTACTTC. Translating gives CANAREIGETQYF.

This clonotype has a single count. The junction and the germline gene differ at one end; a read error may be behind it. The chain has TRBV5-6 and TRBJ2-1; weak D call: TRBD2 (6 bases). Germline lookup yields CDR1 SGHDT and CDR2 YYEEEE. This CDR3 has 14 residues. This chain's CDR3 is CVSSFWGVRNEQFF. As DNA, the CDR3 is TGTGTCAGCAGCTTCTGGGGGGTACGTAATGAGCAGTTCTTC.

V usage is TRBV7-9 and J usage is TRBJ1-3; 8 bases align to TRBD1. Germline CDR1 is SEHNR and CDR2 is FQNEAQ (reference sequence). The CDR3 totals 15 residues. V lost 5 bases and J lost 0; bases outside the gene matches: 3. Here the CDR3 reads CASSRTGNSGNTIYF. The CDR3, as DNA: TGTGCCAGCAGCCGGACAGGGAACTCTGGAAACACCATATATTTT.

This chain uses TRBV7-8 with TRBJ1-1, with TRBD1 matching over 9 bases. Germline-derived CDR1 and CDR2 are SGHVS and FQNEAQ. There are 16 residues in the CDR3. V shed 3 bases and J 3 bases; nucleotides not matched to a gene: 8. The DNA of the CDR3 is TGTGCCAGCAGCTTCTTCCGGGGACAGGGATACACTGAAGCTTTCTTT. It is translated as CASSFFRGQGYTEAFF.

The chain is built from TRBV11-2 and TRBJ2-3; D may be TRBD2 (5 bases). This CDR3 comprises 12 residues. Trimming took off 5 bases at V and 8 bases at J, with 11 bases between the two ends. Germline V gene sequence: CDR1 SGHAT, CDR2 FQNNGV. CDR3 protein: CASSALEITQYF. For the CDR3, the DNA is TGTGCCAGCAGCGCACTAGAAATTACGCAGTATTTT.

This chain uses TRBV5-1 with TRBJ2-1; TRBD2 matches at 10 bases. The CDR3 consists of 16 residues. Unmatched junction bases numbered 8, after V lost 2 bases and J lost 6 bases. Germline V gene sequence: CDR1 SGHRS, CDR2 YFSETQ. The CDR3 DNA follows: TGCGCCAGCAGCTTCCAATGGAGCGGGAGGGCCAATGAGCAGTTCTTC. Its protein product is CASSFQWSGRANEQFF.

The CDR3 region is CAWSTDYERLNEQFF. For the CDR3, the DNA is TGTGCCTGGAGCACCGACTATGAGAGGCTTAATGAGCAGTTCTTC. The chain links TRBV30 to TRBJ2-1; a weak D match, TRBD2 (5 bases). Per the germline V gene, CDR1 is GTSNPN and CDR2 is SVGIG (reference sequence). The CDR3 consists of 15 residues. V was cut by 3 bases and J by 7 bases, with 19 bases left in between. The whole variable domain, remainder taken from reference TRBV30 and TRBJ2-1, is SQTIHQWPATLVQPVGSPLSLECTVEGTSNPNLYWYRQAAGRGLQLLFYSVGIGQISSEVPQNLSASRPQDRQFILSSKKLLLSDSGFYLCAWSTDYERLNEQFFGPGTRLTVL.

The V gene is TRBV20-1, the J gene TRBJ2-7; 7 bases agree with TRBD2. Germline V lookup: CDR1 DFQATT, CDR2 SNEGSKA (reference sequence). The CDR3 spans 15 residues. With 3 bases clipped from V and 4 bases from J, the junction kept 12 bases outside the gene matches. The CDR3 DNA follows: TGCAGTGCTAGTAAGGGGTGGGCGGGAGTGTACGAGCAGTACTTC. Translation: CSASKGWAGVYEQYF.

This clonotype was detected a few times. V is TRBV7-9 and J is TRBJ2-7, with 7 bases matching TRBD1. The CDR3 consists of 15 residues. Trimming cost V 5 bases and J 5 bases; bases outside gene matches: 12. Germline V lookup: CDR1 SEHNR, CDR2 FQNEAQ (reference sequence). This chain's CDR3 is CASSQRTGPTDEQYF. DNA of the CDR3: TGTGCCAGCAGCCAGAGGACAGGTCCAACCGACGAGCAGTACTTC. Looking up the rest from reference TRBV7-9 and TRBJ2-7 gives the full variable domain: DTGVSQNPRHKITKRGQNVTFRCDPISEHNRLYWYRQTLGQGPEFLTYFQNEAQLEKSRLLSDRFSAERPKGSFSTLEIQRTEQGDSAMYLCASSQRTGPTDEQYFGPGTRLTVT.

This clonotype was recorded many times. CDR3 amino acids: CAISRGGNEQFF. CDR3 nucleotides: TGTGCCATCAGTCGGGGAGGTAATGAGCAGTTCTTC. The V gene is TRBV10-3, the J gene TRBJ2-1; D may be TRBD2 (6 bases). There are 12 residues in the CDR3. CDR1 and CDR2 from the germline V gene are ENHRY and SYGVKD. The V end lost 5 bases, the J end lost 7 bases, and 9 bases lay between the germline ends.

This sequence joins TRBV2 and TRBJ2-3, with a tentative D call TRBD2 (5 bases). In germline, CDR1 is SNHLY, CDR2 FYNNEI. The ends were cut back, 8 bases at V and 5 bases at J, with 17 bases in the middle. The CDR3 is 14 residues long. CDR3 loop: CASLGAEVRDTQYF. The CDR3 DNA is TGTGCCAGCCTTGGAGCGGAGGTGAGAGATACGCAGTATTTT.

The gene calls are TRBV6-5 and TRBJ2-5, with 9 bases lining up with TRBD2. Looked up from germline, CDR1 is MNHEY and CDR2 is SVGAGI. The CDR3 is made up of 16 amino acids. J gave up 2 bases and V 6 bases, and 10 bases lay outside the gene matches. Written as DNA, the CDR3 is TGTGCCAGCAGACTCGGAGGGGCGGGAGGGCAAGAGACCCAGTACTTC. Protein product: CASRLGGAGGQETQYF.